These T cell receptor beta chains were read from a single sample in a study of cytomegalovirus exposure and HLA in healthy donors. Clones were sequenced by immunoSEQ multiplex PCR, and TCRdb holds only the in-frame ones, with some missing. The sample yields about 190,000 clones, 83% seen once. Sequencing was performed on PBMCs. These receptors all come from a man aged 45-60 years in good health and CMV-seronegative. The CDR3 runs from the conserved cysteine through the conserved F or W. A D gene is named only where the DNA matches it firmly. Size values are once, few and many counts, or a class for expanded clones, and some rows have none.

j_call: TRBJ2-1; v_call: TRBV4-3; d_call: -; cdr3_length: 15; clone_size: -; cdr3_nt: TGCGCCAGCAGCCAAGATGGAGAACAATGGAATGAGCAGTTCTTC; cdr3_aa: CASSQDGEQWNEQFF
j_call: TRBJ1-1; v_call: TRBV7-8; d_call: TRBD1; cdr3_length: 13; clone_size: -; cdr3_nt: TGTGCCAGCAGCGAGGACAGGGGGCGCCGGGCTTTCTTT; cdr3_aa: CASSEDRGRRAFF
j_call: TRBJ2-1; v_call: TRBV4-2; d_call: TRBD2; cdr3_length: 18; clone_size: -; cdr3_nt: TGTGCCAGCAGCCAAGATAACCTCGCACTAGCGGACTCCAATGAGCAGTTCTTC; cdr3_aa: CASSQDNLALADSNEQFF
j_call: TRBJ2-5; v_call: TRBV5-4; d_call: TRBD2; cdr3_length: 18; clone_size: -; cdr3_nt: TGTGCCAGCAGCTTGGAGCCTAGCGGGGGGGCCGAGGCAGAGACCCAGTACTTC; cdr3_aa: CASSLEPSGGAEAETQYF
j_call: TRBJ1-3; v_call: TRBV7-2; d_call: TRBD1; cdr3_length: 17; clone_size: -; cdr3_nt: TGTGCCAGCAGCTTAGCGCCCGGACAGGGTTCCGGAAACACCATATATTTT; cdr3_aa: CASSLAPGQGSGNTIYF
j_call: TRBJ2-7; v_call: TRBV4-3; d_call: TRBD2; cdr3_length: 16; clone_size: -; cdr3_nt: TGCGCCAGCAGCCCCGGGACTAGCGGGAGGGTGTACGAGCAGTACTTC; cdr3_aa: CASSPGTSGRVYEQYF
j_call: TRBJ2-7; v_call: TRBV10-2; d_call: TRBD1; cdr3_length: 15; clone_size: -; cdr3_nt: TGCGCCAGCAGTAAAGGGACAGGGGGAATCTACGAGCAGTACTTC; cdr3_aa: CASSKGTGGIYEQYF
j_call: TRBJ1-4; v_call: TRBV7-9; d_call: -; cdr3_length: 15; clone_size: -; cdr3_nt: TGTGCCAGCAGCTTAAAAGGGGCTTTTAATGAAAAACTGTTTTTT; cdr3_aa: CASSLKGAFNEKLFF
j_call: TRBJ2-3; v_call: TRBV9; d_call: TRBD2; cdr3_length: 16; clone_size: once; cdr3_nt: TGTGCCAGCAGCGGGGACCGCGGGGGGAACACAGATACGCAGTATTTT; cdr3_aa: CASSGDRGGNTDTQYF
j_call: TRBJ1-5; v_call: TRBV19; d_call: -; cdr3_length: 17; clone_size: -; cdr3_nt: TGTGCCAGTAGTTTGGGGCAGGTGGGTTATAGCAATCAGCCCCAGCATTTT; cdr3_aa: CASSLGQVGYSNQPQHF
j_call: TRBJ2-5; v_call: TRBV30; d_call: -; cdr3_length: 12; clone_size: -; cdr3_nt: TGTGCCTGGAGTCCCCAGGTTGGGACCCAGTACTTC; cdr3_aa: CAWSPQVGTQYF
j_call: TRBJ2-1; v_call: TRBV7-9; d_call: TRBD2; cdr3_length: 15; clone_size: -; cdr3_nt: TGTGCCAGCAAGGGGGGGGTAGCGGGAGTGGATGAGCAGTTCTTC; cdr3_aa: CASKGGVAGVDEQFF
j_call: TRBJ1-4; v_call: TRBV4-3; d_call: -; cdr3_length: 13; clone_size: -; cdr3_nt: TGCGCCAGCAGCCAAACCCGGGAGGGAAAACTGTTTTTT; cdr3_aa: CASSQTREGKLFF
j_call: TRBJ2-1; v_call: TRBV6-6; d_call: -; cdr3_length: 11; clone_size: -; cdr3_nt: TGTGCCAGCAGTGGGACTGTTGGGAAGTTCTTC; cdr3_aa: CASSGTVGKFF
j_call: TRBJ2-4; v_call: TRBV5-5; d_call: TRBD2; cdr3_length: 16; clone_size: -; cdr3_nt: TGTGCCAGCAGCGGGACTAGCGGGGGGGCCCTTAACATTCAGTACTTC; cdr3_aa: CASSGTSGGALNIQYF
j_call: TRBJ1-3; v_call: TRBV7-3; d_call: -; cdr3_length: 15; clone_size: few; cdr3_nt: TGTGCCAGCAGCTTAAATGGGCAGAATGGAAACACCATATATTTT; cdr3_aa: CASSLNGQNGNTIYF
j_call: TRBJ2-7; v_call: TRBV28; d_call: TRBD1; cdr3_length: 15; clone_size: -; cdr3_nt: TGTGCCAGCAGTTTAGGGGGACAGGGGGGCTACGAGCAGTACTTC; cdr3_aa: CASSLGGQGGYEQYF
j_call: TRBJ1-2; v_call: TRBV18; d_call: TRBD1; cdr3_length: 13; clone_size: once; cdr3_nt: TGTGCCAGCTCACCTACAGGGGTCTATGGCTACACCTTC; cdr3_aa: CASSPTGVYGYTF
j_call: TRBJ1-5; v_call: TRBV19; d_call: -; cdr3_length: 18; clone_size: -; cdr3_nt: TGTGCCAGTAGTATGGCCCCTACAGGGAGACAGGGCAATCAGCCCCAGCATTTT; cdr3_aa: CASSMAPTGRQGNQPQHF
j_call: TRBJ1-1; v_call: TRBV18; d_call: -; cdr3_length: 15; clone_size: -; cdr3_nt: TGTGCCAGCTCACCACGACAGGAGCCGCATTCTGAAGCTTTCTTT; cdr3_aa: CASSPRQEPHSEAFF
j_call: TRBJ2-7; v_call: TRBV7-8; d_call: TRBD2; cdr3_length: 14; clone_size: -; cdr3_nt: TGTGCCAGCGGCGCGAGCGGGGGTCTGTACGAGCAGTACTTC; cdr3_aa: CASGASGGLYEQYF
j_call: TRBJ2-7; v_call: TRBV18; d_call: -; cdr3_length: 14; clone_size: -; cdr3_nt: TGTGCCAGCTCACCTAGATTGAGCTCCTACGAGCAGTACTTC; cdr3_aa: CASSPRLSSYEQYF
j_call: TRBJ1-5; v_call: TRBV29-1; d_call: TRBD1; cdr3_length: 13; clone_size: -; cdr3_nt: TGCAGCGCCGGGACAGGTGGTAATCAGCCCCAGCATTTT; cdr3_aa: CSAGTGGNQPQHF
j_call: TRBJ2-5; v_call: TRBV19; d_call: -; cdr3_length: 15; clone_size: -; cdr3_nt: TGTGCCAGTAGTATCACGAAGGGGATCCGGGAGACCCAGTACTTC; cdr3_aa: CASSITKGIRETQYF
j_call: TRBJ2-7; v_call: TRBV10-3; d_call: TRBD2; cdr3_length: 15; clone_size: -; cdr3_nt: TGTGCCATCAGTGAGGTAACGGGGGGGCCGTACGAGCAGTACTTC; cdr3_aa: CAISEVTGGPYEQYF
j_call: TRBJ2-7; v_call: TRBV7-2; d_call: TRBD2; cdr3_length: 15; clone_size: once; cdr3_nt: TGTGCCAGCTGCCTGGGAGGGACTAGCATGTACGAGCAGTACTTC; cdr3_aa: CASCLGGTSMYEQYF
j_call: TRBJ2-1; v_call: TRBV4-2; d_call: TRBD2; cdr3_length: 18; clone_size: -; cdr3_nt: TGTGCCAGCAGCCAAGCCGGGACTAGCGGGCCTGCCTACAATGAGCAGTTCTTC; cdr3_aa: CASSQAGTSGPAYNEQFF
j_call: TRBJ2-1; v_call: TRBV5-1; d_call: -; cdr3_length: 15; clone_size: -; cdr3_nt: TGCGCCAGCAGCTTGGAGGCGGTCTCCTACAATGAGCAGTTCTTC; cdr3_aa: CASSLEAVSYNEQFF
j_call: TRBJ2-3; v_call: TRBV18; d_call: -; cdr3_length: 16; clone_size: many; cdr3_nt: TGTGCCAGCTCACCCAGACAGATCTCAGGCACAGATACGCAGTATTTT; cdr3_aa: CASSPRQISGTDTQYF
j_call: TRBJ1-2; v_call: TRBV19; d_call: -; cdr3_length: 12; clone_size: -; cdr3_nt: TGTGCCAGTAGTATAATGAGAGGTGGCTACACCTTC; cdr3_aa: CASSIMRGGYTF
j_call: TRBJ2-5; v_call: TRBV7-2; d_call: -; cdr3_length: 14; clone_size: -; cdr3_nt: TGTGCCAGCAGCTTATCAGGTCGACAAGAGACCCAGTACTTC; cdr3_aa: CASSLSGRQETQYF
j_call: TRBJ1-2; v_call: TRBV4-1; d_call: TRBD1; cdr3_length: 19; clone_size: once; cdr3_nt: TGCGCCAGCAGCGTCACCGGGACAGGGGTTGTAGGCGTAACGGATGGCTACACCTTC; cdr3_aa: CASSVTGTGVVGVTDGYTF
j_call: TRBJ1-4; v_call: TRBV30; d_call: -; cdr3_length: 18; clone_size: -; cdr3_nt: TGTGCCTGGAGTGGAGTCGGTGGAGAGAACCCAACTAATGAAAAACTGTTTTTT; cdr3_aa: CAWSGVGGENPTNEKLFF
j_call: TRBJ2-7; v_call: TRBV6-1; d_call: -; cdr3_length: 13; clone_size: -; cdr3_nt: TGTGCCAGCATCCCCTTAAGGGGCCGCGAGCAGTACTTC; cdr3_aa: CASIPLRGREQYF
j_call: TRBJ1-1; v_call: TRBV4-1; d_call: TRBD1; cdr3_length: 15; clone_size: -; cdr3_nt: TGCGCCAGCAGCCTGCGACAGGGTCGGGACACTGAAGCTTTCTTT; cdr3_aa: CASSLRQGRDTEAFF
j_call: TRBJ2-6; v_call: TRBV15; d_call: -; cdr3_length: 16; clone_size: -; cdr3_nt: TGTGCCACCAGCAGAAGTTCGGGATCTGGGGCCAACGTCCTGACTTTC; cdr3_aa: CATSRSSGSGANVLTF
j_call: TRBJ2-1; v_call: TRBV11-2; d_call: -; cdr3_length: 15; clone_size: once; cdr3_nt: TGTGCCAGCAGCCCTGGCCAGGGAACCTACAATGAGCAGTTCTTC; cdr3_aa: CASSPGQGTYNEQFF
j_call: TRBJ2-2; v_call: TRBV7-2; d_call: TRBD2; cdr3_length: 16; clone_size: -; cdr3_nt: TGTGCCAGCAGCAAGATAGCGGGGGGGCAAGGCGGGGAGCTGTTTTTT; cdr3_aa: CASSKIAGGQGGELFF
j_call: TRBJ2-7; v_call: TRBV29-1; d_call: TRBD1; cdr3_length: 12; clone_size: -; cdr3_nt: TGCAGCGTTGGACAGGGGAACTACGAGCAGTACTTC; cdr3_aa: CSVGQGNYEQYF
j_call: TRBJ2-2; v_call: TRBV25-1; d_call: TRBD2; cdr3_length: 18; clone_size: -; cdr3_nt: TGTGCCAGCAACACGGGACTAGCGGGAGAAGCGAACACCGGGGAGCTGTTTTTT; cdr3_aa: CASNTGLAGEANTGELFF
j_call: TRBJ2-3; v_call: TRBV9; d_call: TRBD1; cdr3_length: 16; clone_size: -; cdr3_nt: TGTGCCAGCAGCGTAACAGGGGGCCCTAGCACAGATACGCAGTATTTT; cdr3_aa: CASSVTGGPSTDTQYF
j_call: TRBJ1-2; v_call: TRBV6-1; d_call: -; cdr3_length: 14; clone_size: -; cdr3_nt: TGTGCCAGCAGAGAATTTGGACACAACTATGGCTACACCTTC; cdr3_aa: CASREFGHNYGYTF
j_call: TRBJ1-1; v_call: TRBV11-3; d_call: -; cdr3_length: 14; clone_size: -; cdr3_nt: TGTGCCAGCAGCCCCGGAGGAGGGCACACTGAAGCTTTCTTT; cdr3_aa: CASSPGGGHTEAFF
j_call: TRBJ2-6; v_call: TRBV6-1; d_call: -; cdr3_length: 14; clone_size: once; cdr3_nt: TGTGCCAGCTCAATCAATTCTGGGGCCAACGTCCTGACTTTC; cdr3_aa: CASSINSGANVLTF
j_call: TRBJ1-2; v_call: TRBV14; d_call: -; cdr3_length: 15; clone_size: -; cdr3_nt: TGTGCCAGCAGCCCCCAAGGGGGGGGGCGGGATGGCTACACCTTC; cdr3_aa: CASSPQGGGRDGYTF
j_call: TRBJ2-5; v_call: TRBV5-1; d_call: TRBD1; cdr3_length: 13; clone_size: -; cdr3_nt: TGCGCCAGCAGCCTGGGACAGCAAGAGACCCAGTACTTC; cdr3_aa: CASSLGQQETQYF
j_call: TRBJ1-2; v_call: TRBV6-6; d_call: -; cdr3_length: 14; clone_size: -; cdr3_nt: TGTGCCAGCAGTTACTCGACCGGGGTATATGGCTACACCTTC; cdr3_aa: CASSYSTGVYGYTF